These 5 T cell receptor beta chains were sequenced from one sample in a study of identifying expanded T cells in peripheral blood (dated by TCRdb to about 2019). Library creation used the immunoSEQ multiplex PCR assay. As stored in TCRdb, this immuneACCESS dataset retains in-frame rearrangements with V and J assigned. A fraction of the clones does not appear; measured against another copy, unresolved V genes explain less than half of the discrepancy, and the remainder lacks a known reason. The sample data list 100,000 to 150,000 clones, and approximately 86% of these were observed just once. The biggest ten clones account for more than 7% of the sample. Material for sequencing was blood. These receptors were obtained from a person aged 18-70 years in good health.

The V call is TRBV5-5, the J call TRBJ2-3, with TRBD1 matching 8 bases. V was clipped by 4 bases and J by 2 bases; unmatched bases: 6. Germline values: CDR1 SGHKS, CDR2 YYEKEE (reference sequence). The CDR3 has 15 residues. DNA for the CDR3: TGTGCCAGCAGCCGCCGGGACAGGCACACAGATACGCAGTATTTT. This sequence encodes CASSRRDRHTDTQYF.

This chain uses TRBV19 with TRBJ1-4; no clear D. Trimming stripped 6 bases from V and 3 bases from J, with 20 bases between. CDR1 and CDR2 from the germline V gene are LNHDA and SQIVND (reference sequence). The CDR3 is 17 residues long. The CDR3, as DNA: TGTGCCAGTAGCGCCGGGAGACGTGGAGGAGCTAATGAAAAACTGTTTTTT. This gives the protein CASSAGRRGGANEKLFF.

The chain employs TRBV27 and TRBJ2-7, with 11 bases lining up with TRBD1. This CDR3 has 14 amino acids. Germline values: CDR1 MNHEY, CDR2 SMNVEV (reference sequence). The junction had 0 bases not matched to a gene; V was cut back by 3 bases and J by 2 bases. CDR3 amino acids: CASSLDRGPYEQYF. CDR3 nucleotides: TGTGCCAGCAGTTTGGACAGGGGGCCCTACGAGCAGTACTTC.

This chain connects TRBV18 to TRBJ2-1, with D possibly TRBD2 on 6 matching bases. Germline V lookup: CDR1 KGHSH, CDR2 LQKENI. The germline V and J ends were trimmed by 1 base and 8 bases, with 15 bases remaining between them. This CDR3 comprises 15 residues. CDR3 DNA: TGTGCCAGCTCACCACTGGGCGGAGGGTTGGATGAGCAGTTCTTC. This codes for CASSPLGGGLDEQFF.

This clone was observed many times. V usage is TRBV2 and J usage is TRBJ1-2; D gene uncertain. CDR1 is SNHLY and CDR2 is FYNNEI in the germline V gene. The CDR3 extends over 14 amino acids. V shed 6 bases and J shed 0 bases, with 11 bases lying between them. In DNA form, the CDR3 reads TGTGCCAGCAGGATGGATGCAGCTAACTATGGCTACACCTTC. It translates to CASRMDAANYGYTF.